The 32 T cell receptor beta chains listed next were all sequenced from one sample in a study of T cell clonotyping in hematopoietic cell transplantation (dated by TCRdb to about 2021). Receptor amplification or capture employed the immunoSEQ multiplex PCR assay. In TCRdb, the immuneACCESS table is reduced to in-frame sequences with V and J assigned. These tables do not hold every clone; where another copy was compared, an unresolved V gene accounts for under half, and the others remain unexplained. For this sample the table gives thousands of clones, of which 96% were detected only once. The top ten constitute around 0.44% of the sample. The time point label, as the study defines it: 30 days after allo-HCT. The sequenced sample was PBMCs, obtained 30 days after allogeneic stem cell transplant. Every receptor here comes from a male patient aged 35 to 55 who had an allogeneic stem cell transplant from a related donor, so the T cells may come from the graft donor. Some clones in this sample may be carry-over from other donors' samples.

CDR3 loop: CASSQSDRRQPQHF. The CDR3 DNA reads TGCGCCAGCAGCCAATCCGACAGGCGTCAGCCCCAGCATTTT. The chain carries TRBV4-1 and TRBJ1-5; a possible D gene is TRBD1 (6 bases). The CDR3 is made up of 14 amino acids. CDR1 is MGHRA and CDR2 is YSYEKL in the germline V gene. V gave up 2 bases and J gave up 6 bases, with 11 bases separating them.

The chain uses TRBV30 and TRBJ1-5; possibly TRBD1 for D (6 bases). Germline assignment: CDR1 GTSNPN and CDR2 SVGIG (reference sequence). Deletions cut 0 bases from V and 1 base from J, with 10 bases between. CDR3 size: 15 residues. This chain's CDR3 is CAWSVQGGSNQPQHF. The CDR3 DNA sequence: TGTGCCTGGAGTGTACAGGGAGGGAGCAATCAGCCCCAGCATTTT.

This clone was seen just once. The CDR3 nucleotides are TGTGCCAGCAGCCAGGGGGTGGGCTATGGCTACACCTTC. This translates into CASSQGVGYGYTF. The genes are TRBV5-8 and TRBJ1-2; 7 nucleotides align to TRBD1. Germline lookup yields CDR1 SGHTS and CDR2 YDEGEE. The CDR3 covers 13 residues. The V segment lost 4 bases and the J segment 4 bases; nucleotides outside the gene matches: 4.

The rearrangement links TRBV6-5 to TRBJ1-3; possible D gene TRBD1, 5 bases. Per germline, CDR1 MNHEY and CDR2 SVGAGI. CDR3 length: 15 amino acids. V lost 3 bases, J lost 1 base, and 10 bases lay in between. CDR3 residues: CASSYSGTSGNTIYF. The CDR3 DNA sequence: TGTGCCAGCAGTTATTCCGGGACTTCTGGAAACACCATATATTTT.

The gene calls are TRBV4-1 and TRBJ1-2; TRBD1 matches at 11 bases. Germline V lookup: CDR1 MGHRA, CDR2 YSYEKL. The junction had 6 bases not matched to a gene; V was cut back by 5 bases and J by 4 bases. This CDR3 has 15 residues. CDR3 sequence: CASSFSGQGGYGYTF. CDR3 DNA sequence: TGCGCCAGCAGCTTCTCGGGACAGGGGGGCTATGGCTACACCTTC.

The V call is TRBV5-1, the J call TRBJ1-1, with unresolved D. Trimming took 2 bases from V and 1 from J, leaving 9 bases between them. This CDR3 has 14 residues. The germline V gene encodes CDR1 SGHRS and CDR2 YFSETQ. The DNA for the CDR3 is TGCGCCAGCAGCTTATTCAACGAGAACACTGAAGCTTTCTTT. It specifies CASSLFNENTEAFF.

The V call is TRBV5-1, the J call TRBJ1-3; D is undetermined. The CDR3 covers 14 residues. Trimming removed 2 bases from V and 9 bases from J, with 15 bases in between. Germline V CDR1 and CDR2: SGHRS, YFSETQ. The CDR3 DNA follows: TGCGCCAGCAGCTTCACGGGAGGCCCAGGCACCATATATTTT. It yields the protein CASSFTGGPGTIYF.

The chain is built from TRBV28 and TRBJ2-7; D not resolved. V lost 6 bases and J lost 0, with 6 bases in between. This CDR3 spans 12 amino acids. Germline V lookup: CDR1 MDHEN, CDR2 SYDVKM. Here the CDR3 DNA reads TGTGCCAGCAGCCCGACCTCCTACGAGCAGTACTTC. Protein: CASSPTSYEQYF.

This rearrangement joins TRBV7-6 to TRBJ1-1; D remains ambiguous. Deletions cut 3 bases from V and 5 bases from J, with 13 bases between. This CDR3 is built from 14 residues. Germline V lookup: CDR1 SGHVS, CDR2 FNYEAQ. The CDR3 DNA is TGTGCCAGCAGCTTGTCTCGTGGGGAAACTGAAGCTTTCTTT. Translated: CASSLSRGETEAFF.

V and J are TRBV29-1 and TRBJ2-5; TRBD1 is a possible D gene (5 bases). V shed 4 bases and J shed 5 bases, with 11 bases lying between them. Looked up from germline, CDR1 is SQVTM and CDR2 is ANQGSEA. CDR3 size: 12 residues. The chain's CDR3 is CSVGGRVETQYF. The CDR3 bases are TGCAGCGTTGGAGGCAGGGTTGAGACCCAGTACTTC.

The genes are TRBV5-4 and TRBJ2-5; 9 positions match TRBD1. The junction had 10 bases not matched to a gene; V was cut back by 6 bases and J by 4 bases. Germline CDR1 SGHNT, CDR2 YYREEE (reference sequence). This CDR3 has 15 residues. CDR3 amino acids: CASMPGQGRLETQYF. The DNA of the CDR3 is TGTGCCAGCATGCCGGGACAGGGTCGGTTAGAGACCCAGTACTTC.

V is TRBV7-9 and J is TRBJ1-2; no definite D call. Germline V gene lookup returns CDR1 SEHNR and CDR2 FQNEAQ (reference sequence). With 4 bases removed from V and 5 bases from J, the gap between germline ends came to 11 bases. This CDR3 comprises 13 residues. In nucleotides, the CDR3 is TGTGCCAGCAGCTCGGGTAACTGGTATGGCTACACCTTC. Its protein product is CASSSGNWYGYTF.

The chain recombines TRBV2 with TRBJ1-4, with 9 bases lining up with TRBD1. CDR3 length equals 13 residues. Unmatched junction bases numbered 5, after V lost 7 bases and J lost 8 bases. CDR1 is SNHLY and CDR2 is FYNNEI in the germline V gene. CDR3 in amino acids: CASNKGQGEKLFF. In DNA form, the CDR3 reads TGTGCCAGCAATAAAGGACAGGGGGAAAAACTGTTTTTT.

The chain has TRBV14 and TRBJ1-1; no definite D call. This CDR3 comprises 20 residues. Germline V gene sequence: CDR1 SGHDN, CDR2 FVKESK. V lost 2 bases and J 0 bases, leaving 25 bases between the germline ends. CDR3 DNA sequence: TGTGCCAGCAGCCAACACCTCTTGGCGGGGATGATCGGTATGAACACTGAAGCTTTCTTT. Protein product: CASSQHLLAGMIGMNTEAFF.

V gene TRBV19 combines with J gene TRBJ2-5, with 8 bases identical to TRBD1. Germline V gene sequence: CDR1 LNHDA, CDR2 SQIVND (reference sequence). The junction had 8 bases not matched to a gene; V was cut back by 7 bases and J by 7 bases. This CDR3 region has 13 residues. The CDR3 DNA follows: TGTGCCAGTAAGAGACAGGGGCGAGGGACCCAGTACTTC. This gives the protein CASKRQGRGTQYF.

This sequence joins TRBV30 and TRBJ1-1; D perhaps matches TRBD1 (5 bases). Germline V gene lookup returns CDR1 GTSNPN and CDR2 SVGIG (reference sequence). The CDR3 extends over 11 amino acids. With 3 bases removed from V and 8 bases from J, the gap between germline ends came to 10 bases. CDR3 residues: CAWRPGREAFF. The CDR3 bases are TGTGCCTGGAGACCGGGACGAGAAGCTTTCTTT.

The chain carries TRBV7-9 and TRBJ1-3; D remains ambiguous. The CDR3 is 17 residues long. V lost 2 bases and J lost 1, with 15 bases in between. Germline values: CDR1 SEHNR, CDR2 FQNEAQ (reference sequence). As DNA, the CDR3 is TGTGCCAGCAGCTTACGTTCGAGGGCATATTCTGGAAACACCATATATTTT. Translation gives CASSLRSRAYSGNTIYF.

Turning to this clone: One end of the junction does not line up with germline, which may come from a read error. The gene calls are TRBV6-5 and TRBJ2-3; the match to TRBD1 covers 8 bases. Germline values: CDR1 MNHEY, CDR2 SVGAGI. This CDR3 spans 15 amino acids. CDR3 in DNA: TGTGCCAGCAGTTACTCAGGACAGGGTCCAGAAACGCAGTATTTT. It yields the protein CASSYSGQGPETQYF.

In regard to this clone: At one boundary the junction diverges from the germline segment, which might be a read error. The chain carries TRBV7-7 and TRBJ1-2; D remains unclear. The CDR3 contains 12 residues. Germline V lookup: CDR1 SSHAT, CDR2 FNYEAQ (reference sequence). The chain's CDR3 is CASRAANYGYTF. The CDR3 nucleotides read TGTGCTAGCAGAGCAGCTAACTATGGCTACACCTTC.

The V call is TRBV4-2, the J call TRBJ2-5; a possible D gene is TRBD2 (7 bases). CDR3 length equals 16 residues. Germline assignment: CDR1 LGHNA and CDR2 YNFKEQ. Trimming pared 0 bases from V and 3 bases from J, leaving 14 bases between. CDR3 DNA: TGTGCCAGCAGCCAAGACGAGGCGGGGGCTGAAGAGACCCAGTACTTC. Encoded protein: CASSQDEAGAEETQYF.

The chain employs TRBV7-8 and TRBJ1-1, with D tentatively TRBD1 (6 bases). This CDR3 is 13 amino acids long. Per germline, CDR1 SGHVS and CDR2 FQNEAQ. The germline V and J ends were trimmed by 2 bases and 5 bases, with 9 bases remaining between them. CDR3 sequence: CASSLLGATEAFF. As DNA, the CDR3 is TGTGCCAGCAGCTTATTGGGGGCGACTGAAGCTTTCTTT.

The CDR3: CAIKAGTGVTNYGYTF. The CDR3 region has the DNA TGTGCCATCAAAGCGGGGACAGGGGTAACTAACTATGGCTACACCTTC. The genes are TRBV10-3 and TRBJ1-2; 10 bases match TRBD1. CDR3 size: 16 residues. CDR1 is ENHRY, CDR2 SYGVKD, per germline. Germline trimming cut 7 bases from V and 0 bases from J; bases unmatched to any gene: 8.

This sequence joins TRBV6-5 and TRBJ2-7; D may be TRBD1 (5 bases). CDR3 size: 13 residues. The germline V gene has CDR1 MNHEY and CDR2 SVGAGI. V gave up 0 bases and J gave up 2 bases, with 5 bases separating them. The CDR3 DNA is TGTGCCAGCAGTTACTCGGGGCCCTACGAGCAGTACTTC. It encodes CASSYSGPYEQYF.

V is TRBV9 and J is TRBJ1-4; 10 nucleotides match TRBD1. J was trimmed by 2 bases and V by 3 bases; bases with no gene match: 7. Germline CDR1 SGDLS, CDR2 YYNGEE. The CDR3 contains 17 residues. The CDR3 nucleotides read TGTGCCAGCAGCGCCCGGGACAGGGGTTTGACTAATGAAAAACTGTTTTTT. Translating it yields CASSARDRGLTNEKLFF. Together with reference TRBV9 and TRBJ1-4, the CDR3 gives the full variable domain: DSGVTQTPKHLITATGQRVTLRCSPRSGDLSVYWYQQSLDQGLQFLIQYYNGEERAKGNILERFSAQQFPDLHSELNLSSLELGDSALYFCASSARDRGLTNEKLFFGSGTQLSVL.

The chain links TRBV11-2 to TRBJ1-1, with a tentative D call TRBD1 (5 bases). Germline CDR1 and CDR2: SGHAT and FQNNGV. This CDR3 region has 14 residues. Trimming left V 0 bases short and J 6 bases short, with 11 bases between. The CDR3 nucleotides read TGTGCCAGCAGCTTAGAGGGGACCGGTGCTGAAGCTTTCTTT. It encodes CASSLEGTGAEAFF.

The chain has TRBV30 and TRBJ2-7, with 7 nucleotides matching TRBD1. V dropped 2 bases and J dropped 2; count of bases not matched to a gene: 18. The CDR3 has 18 amino acids. CDR1 is GTSNPN and CDR2 is SVGIG in the germline V gene (reference sequence). The CDR3 is CAWSRGRGLLSFTYEQYF. The CDR3, as DNA: TGTGCCTGGAGTCGTGGAAGGGGGCTTTTATCTTTCACCTACGAGCAGTACTTC.

The count of this clone is one. The genes are TRBV5-1 and TRBJ1-1; perhaps TRBD1 as D (6 bases). This CDR3 has 13 residues. Germline V gene sequence: CDR1 SGHRS, CDR2 YFSETQ. V lost 4 bases, J lost 5 bases, and 12 bases lay in between. CDR3 DNA sequence: TGCGCCAGCAGCAACGAAGGGGGGACTGAAGCTTTCTTT. Translating it yields CASSNEGGTEAFF. Full variable domain (outside the CDR3, taken from reference TRBV5-1 and TRBJ1-1): KAGVTQTPRYLIKTRGQQVTLSCSPISGHRSVSWYQQTPGQGLQFLFEYFSETQRNKGNFPGRFSGRQFSNSRSEMNVSTLELGDSALYLCASSNEGGTEAFFGQGTRLTVV.

The chain combines TRBV15 with TRBJ2-7, with a weak D call TRBD2 (6 bases). The germline gives CDR1 LNHNV, CDR2 YYDKDF (reference sequence). The length of the CDR3 is 18 residues. V lost 3 bases, J lost 3 bases, and 24 bases lay in between. As DNA, the CDR3 is TGTGCCACCAGCAGTGGCGTCCTGGGGCGGGATTTGCTCTACGAGCAGTACTTC. It codes for CATSSGVLGRDLLYEQYF.

Only one count was recorded for this clone. The gene calls are TRBV4-1 and TRBJ2-1; 7 positions agree with TRBD2. Germline values: CDR1 MGHRA, CDR2 YSYEKL. This CDR3 comprises 17 residues. Trimming removed 0 bases from V and 2 bases from J; junction bases left unmatched: 7. CDR3 DNA: TGCGCCAGCAGCCAAGATCATCGCGGGAGAACCTACAATGAGCAGTTCTTC. It is translated as CASSQDHRGRTYNEQFF.

This chain links TRBV11-3 with TRBJ1-4; D might be TRBD1 (6 bases). Germline assignment: CDR1 SGHNT and CDR2 YENEEA. V was trimmed by 5 bases and J by 2 bases, leaving 12 bases between them. This CDR3 has 15 amino acids. This chain's CDR3 is CASSRQGSTNEKLFF. The CDR3 DNA reads as TGTGCCAGCAGCCGTCAGGGGAGCACTAATGAAAAACTGTTTTTT.

The CDR3 coding sequence is TGCGCCAGCAGCTTGGGATGGACTTACGAGCAGTACTTC. As protein: CASSLGWTYEQYF. This chain links TRBV5-1 with TRBJ2-7; a weak D match, TRBD2 (5 bases). V dropped 0 bases and J dropped 4 bases, with 8 bases sitting between them. Germline V gene lookup returns CDR1 SGHRS and CDR2 YFSETQ. CDR3 length: 13 amino acids. Supplemented by reference TRBV5-1 and TRBJ2-7, the full variable domain reads KAGVTQTPRYLIKTRGQQVTLSCSPISGHRSVSWYQQTPGQGLQFLFEYFSETQRNKGNFPGRFSGRQFSNSRSEMNVSTLELGDSALYLCASSLGWTYEQYFGPGTRLTVT.

This clone was seen just once. The rearrangement joins TRBV7-2 to TRBJ2-3; D remains unclear. Germline lookup yields CDR1 SGHTA and CDR2 FQGNSA. The CDR3 is made up of 14 amino acids. Trimming removed 4 bases at V and 9 bases at J, with 17 bases between. CDR3 coding DNA: TGTGCCAGCAGCTCCCTAGGTCCGCAGTCGACGCAGTATTTT. Translated, it gives CASSSLGPQSTQYF.